This T cell receptor (beta chain) was sequenced during a study of T-cell reconstitution after alpha-beta-depleted transplantation in children (dated by TCRdb to about 2016). Regarding the complete study: Using TCR repertoire profiling, the study quantitatively followed how T-cell immune reconstitution unfolded in children after TCRalphabeta/CD19-depleted allogeneic hematopoietic cell transplantation.

Receptors were amplified or captured by PCR. TCRdb lists the instrument as Illumina HiSeq 2500. TCR library preparation used molecular barcoding, with unique molecular identifiers applied to normalize quantification of the TCRbeta repertoire. The public reads were reanalyzed by TCRdb: fastp trimming at Q25, MiXCR alignment, in-frame beta chains only. Rows matching on CDR3 protein sequence are summarized as one entry with the most common DNA and genes. The sample table lists some 80,000 distinct CDR3 sequences, 15% to 20% of them with a count of one. The ten largest clones represent 50% to 65% of the sample. Overall study results and their limits: The frequencies of hyperexpanded clones fell over the following months, and after one year, T-cell counts and TCRbeta diversity were mostly attributed to newly produced T cells. In some patients, high TCRbeta diversity at day 60 was attributed to recipient T cells and intrathymic progenitors that had survived conditioning. The apparently early alphabetaT-cell count recovery about two months after transplant was reportedly dependent on only several hundred rapidly expanded clones derived from non-depleted graft cells.

A few counts support this clonotype. The antigen it recognizes is unknown. It has no much larger one-base neighbor in the sample; base qualities were not kept. A distance of 6 bases separates the germline ends of V and J, which lose 0 bases and 0 bases respectively. Via the germline V gene (reference sequence), CDR1 is MNHEY and CDR2 SMNVEV. The CDR3 holds 14 amino acids from the cysteine to the phenylalanine. The retained sequence is limited to the CDR3, 42 bases, with the frame set at the first base. The sample's treatment or condition, from its label and the paper: allogeneic hematopoietic cell transplantation with graft depleted of TCRalphabeta T cells and CD19 B cells. TCRalphabeta/CD19-depleted allogeneic hematopoietic cell grafts were given to the transplant recipients, all of whom were children.

The starting material was PBMCs, mostly from graft donor cells, obtained 360 days after TCRalphabeta/CD19-depleted stem cell transplant. This clonotype originated in a male patient aged 2 to 9 who had a stem cell transplant for acute lymphoblastic leukemia, so the T cells may come from the graft donor. In this chain, TRBV27 is recombined with TRBJ2-7, with no D gene named confidently. The nucleotide sequence reads as follows: TGTGCCAGCAGTTTATCGGGCCGCTCCTACGAGCAGTACTTC. This codes for CASSLSGRSYEQYF.